The rows below give T cell receptor beta chains drawn from one sample of a study of metastatic and nonmetastatic thyroid tumors. TCRdb re-called the PCR reads with MiXCR. The sample carries 30,000 to 45,000 clones, around 31% recorded once. The sequencing input was tumor tissue. Source of these receptors: a female donor with papillary thyroid cancer or a benign thyroid nodule (not recorded which). Some clones in this sample may be carry-over from other donors' samples. Each CDR3 is given with its conserved first and last residue. D genes are given only for firm matches. Clone size is shown for a subset of rows, as once, few, many or a class of expanded clone.

d_call	v_call	j_call	clone_size	cdr3_nt	cdr3_aa
-	TRBV28	TRBJ1-1	few	TGTGCCAGCAGTTATATTCGGGAAGCTTTCTTT	CASSYIREAFF
-	TRBV24-1	TRBJ1-2	-	TGTGCCACCAGTGACTCTGGGCGCACTAACTATGGCTACACCTTC	CATSDSGRTNYGYTF
-	TRBV6-2/TRBV6-3	TRBJ1-1	few	TGTGCCAGCAGTTACTCACCCTTGAACACTGAAGCTTTCTTT	CASSYSPLNTEAFF
TRBD1	TRBV6-1	TRBJ1-2	few	TGTGCCAGCAGTGAGGGACAGTACTCGGTCTATGGCTACACCTTC	CASSEGQYSVYGYTF
-	TRBV19	TRBJ1-2	many	TGTGCCAGTAGGTTGGACGAAACTAACTATGGCTACACCTTC	CASRLDETNYGYTF
TRBD2	TRBV4-2	TRBJ2-5	-	TGTGCCAGCAGCCAAGACCCGACTAGCGGGGGCTGGGAGACCCAGTACTTC	CASSQDPTSGGWETQYF
-	TRBV5-1	TRBJ2-7	few	TGCGCCAGCAGCTTGGAGGGCCCTGAGCAGTACTTC	CASSLEGPEQYF
-	TRBV6-5	TRBJ2-1	few	TGTGCCAGCAGTTACCACATGAATAATGAGCAGTTCTTC	CASSYHMNNEQFF
-	TRBV6-2/TRBV6-3	TRBJ2-3	few	TGTGCCAGCAGTTTGGTGGGGGTTAGCACAGATACGCAGTATTTT	CASSLVGVSTDTQYF
-	TRBV28	TRBJ2-1	few	TGTGCCAGCAGTTTATCAGCAGGAAATGAGCAGTTCTTC	CASSLSAGNEQFF
-	TRBV10-1	TRBJ2-2	-	TGCGCCAGCAGTGAGTCCTCCCGGGATACCGGGGAGCTGTTTTTT	CASSESSRDTGELFF
-	TRBV7-8	TRBJ1-2	few	TGTGCCAGCAGCTTAGCCGGTGGGTCGAACTATGGCTACACCTTC	CASSLAGGSNYGYTF
TRBD2	TRBV6-2/TRBV6-3	TRBJ2-7	-	TGTGCCAGCAGTTACGGACTAGCGGGAGATTCCGAGCAGTACTTC	CASSYGLAGDSEQYF
-	TRBV6-5	TRBJ1-2	many	TGTGCCAGCAGTTACTACAGAACAGGAAACTATGGCTACACCTTC	CASSYYRTGNYGYTF
-	TRBV5-1	TRBJ1-1	-	TGCGCCAGCAGCTTGGCGAGGGGGTTGGACACTGAAGCTTTCTTT	CASSLARGLDTEAFF
TRBD1	TRBV24-1	TRBJ2-6	once	TGTGCCACCAGTGCCGGGGGACAGGGGCTTCCTGGGGCCAACGTCCTGACTTTC	CATSAGGQGLPGANVLTF
-	TRBV20-1	TRBJ2-7	-	TGCAGTGCTGAGGGGCGCTACGAGCAGTACTTC	CSAEGRYEQYF
-	TRBV20-1	TRBJ1-2	-	TGCAGTGCTAGGCCTCAGGGAAACTATGGCTACACCTTC	CSARPQGNYGYTF
-	TRBV11-2	TRBJ1-2	once	TGTGCCAGCAAGGGGGGCCCCACTAACTATGGCTACACCTTC	CASKGGPTNYGYTF
-	TRBV20-1	TRBJ1-5	many	TGCAGTGCTAGAGATCTAAGGGAAGGACAGAATCAGCCCCAGCATTTT	CSARDLREGQNQPQHF
TRBD2	TRBV10-1	TRBJ2-7	-	TGCGCCAGCAGCCCTAGCGGTAAGGGGTACGAGCAGTACTTC	CASSPSGKGYEQYF
-	TRBV19	TRBJ1-2	few	TGTGCCACCCCGTTTAGAATTCTGAGCTATGGCTACACCTTC	CATPFRILSYGYTF
TRBD1	TRBV19	TRBJ1-2	-	TGTGCCAGTAGTATGCGGACAGGAGGCGGTTATGGCTACACCTTC	CASSMRTGGGYGYTF
-	TRBV2	TRBJ2-3	once	TGTGCCAGCAGTGAAAGGCGTACGGTAGCTAGCAAAAAAGATACGCAGTATTTT	CASSERRTVASKKDTQYF
-	TRBV28	TRBJ2-3	-	TGTGCCAGCAGTTCCTGGCGGCGTGGGACTGGCACAGATACGCAGTATTTT	CASSSWRRGTGTDTQYF
TRBD1	TRBV6-1	TRBJ2-3	-	TGTGCCAGCAGTGAGACAGGGGAAATAGATACGCAGTATTTT	CASSETGEIDTQYF
-	TRBV28	TRBJ2-7	few	TGTGCCAGCAGTTCACGAAGAAGGGCCAAGCCCTACGAGCAGTACTTC	CASSSRRRAKPYEQYF
-	TRBV6-1	TRBJ1-1	few	TGTGCCAGCAGTGTCAGATTGAACACTGAAGCTTTCTTT	CASSVRLNTEAFF
TRBD1	TRBV6-5	TRBJ2-2	few	TGTGCCAGCAGTTACGACTCTATACAGGGGGCAGATACCGGGGAGCTGTTTTTT	CASSYDSIQGADTGELFF
TRBD2	TRBV6-2/TRBV6-3	TRBJ2-1	few	TGTGCCAGCAGTTACTCGACTAGCGGGATGAATGAGCAGTTCTTC	CASSYSTSGMNEQFF